The 8 T cell receptor beta chains given below trace back to one sample, sequenced in a study of early T cells in non-severe SARS-CoV-2 infection. TCRdb recomputed calls from the 5' RACE reads with MiXCR, one row per CDR3 protein. The sample contains around 26,000 distinct CDR3 sequences, 4.5% to 5.5% of which appear only once. The sequenced sample was whole blood. Receptors originate from an adult who was a healthcare worker with PCR-confirmed SARS-CoV-2 infection or an uninfected control (not recorded which).

This clonotype was recorded at least ten times. J is TRBJ2-1 and V is TRBV7-8, with D possibly TRBD2 on 7 matching bases. CDR3 length: 13 residues. CDR1 and CDR2 from the germline V gene are SGHVS and FQNEAQ. Trimming stripped 1 base from V and 11 bases from J, with 12 bases between. The CDR3 loop is CASSLVTRGQQFF. In DNA form, the CDR3 reads TGTGCCAGCAGCTTAGTTACGCGGGGGCAGCAGTTCTTC.

This chain links TRBV28 with TRBJ2-7, with a weak D call TRBD2 (5 bases). Germline CDR1 reads MDHEN; CDR2 reads SYDVKM. The CDR3 has 13 amino acids. The V end lost 11 bases, the J end lost 2 bases, and 16 bases lay between the germline ends. In nucleotides, the CDR3 is TGTGCCTCACGGACTCCTAGGACCTACGAGCAGTACTTC. Residues: CASRTPRTYEQYF.

This clonotype was seen many times. V is TRBV12-3 or TRBV12-4 and J is TRBJ1-1; TRBD1 matches at 7 bases. The CDR3 runs 14 residues. The trim removed 3 bases at V and 5 bases at J, leaving 6 bases unmatched. The CDR3 sequence is CASSFGQGGTEAFF. For the CDR3, the DNA is TGTGCCAGCAGTTTTGGGCAGGGGGGGACTGAAGCTTTCTTT.

This chain joins TRBV12-3 or TRBV12-4 and TRBJ2-1; maybe TRBD2 (6 bases). This CDR3 spans 15 amino acids. V was trimmed by 0 bases and J by 6 bases, leaving 12 bases between them. The CDR3 DNA reads TGTGCCAGCAGTTTAGCCGGGGGAGGCCTCAATGAGCAGTTCTTC. Amino acid sequence: CASSLAGGGLNEQFF.

The chain uses TRBV7-8 and TRBJ2-7; D perhaps matches TRBD1 (6 bases). Trimming removed 5 bases from V and 4 bases from J, with 9 bases in between. CDR3 size: 12 residues. CDR1 is SGHVS and CDR2 is FQNEAQ in the germline V gene. The CDR3 protein is CASSTDSYEQYF. The CDR3 coding sequence is TGTGCCAGCAGCACGGACAGTTACGAGCAGTACTTC.

The genes are TRBV4-1 and TRBJ2-4; no clear D gene. Germline CDR1 reads MGHRA; CDR2 reads YSYEKL. The V gene lost 3 bases and the J gene lost 1 base, with 10 bases spanning the gap. The CDR3 loop spans 15 amino acids. The DNA for the CDR3 is TGCGCCAGCAGCCAGCCAGACCGTGCCAAAAACATTCAGTACTTC. Translating gives CASSQPDRAKNIQYF.

In this sample, this clonotype turned up many times. Here the CDR3 reads CSVDRGSNEKLFF. CDR3 sequence (DNA): TGCAGCGTTGACAGGGGATCTAATGAAAAACTGTTTTTT. The chain joins TRBV29-1 to TRBJ1-4, with TRBD1 as a possible D gene (6 bases). This CDR3 spans 13 amino acids. Trimming removed 3 bases at V and 3 bases at J, with 8 bases between. Per germline, CDR1 SQVTM and CDR2 ANQGSEA.

The chain is built from TRBV7-9 and TRBJ2-3; D gene uncertain. From germline, CDR1 is SEHNR and CDR2 FQNEAQ (reference sequence). The CDR3 totals 14 residues. The germline V and J ends were trimmed by 6 bases and 0 bases, with 10 bases remaining between them. CDR3 sequence: CASSSTRSTDTQYF. The CDR3 region has the DNA TGTGCCAGCAGTTCAACCCGGAGCACAGATACGCAGTATTTT.